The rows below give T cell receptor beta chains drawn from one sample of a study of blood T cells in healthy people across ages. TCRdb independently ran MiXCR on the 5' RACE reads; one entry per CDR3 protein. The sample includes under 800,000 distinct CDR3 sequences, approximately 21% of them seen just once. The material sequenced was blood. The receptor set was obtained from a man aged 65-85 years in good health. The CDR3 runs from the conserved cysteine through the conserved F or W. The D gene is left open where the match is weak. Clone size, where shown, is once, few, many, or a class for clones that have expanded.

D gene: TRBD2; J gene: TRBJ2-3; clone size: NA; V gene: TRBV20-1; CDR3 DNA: TGCAGTGCCCGGACTAGCGGGAGGGGAGATACGCAGTATTTT; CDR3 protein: CSARTSGRGDTQYF
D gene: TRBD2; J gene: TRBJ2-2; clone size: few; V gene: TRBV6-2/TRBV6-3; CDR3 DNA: TGTGCCAGCAGCGCAACTAGCGGGAGTACCGGGGAGCTGTTTTTT; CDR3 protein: CASSATSGSTGELFF
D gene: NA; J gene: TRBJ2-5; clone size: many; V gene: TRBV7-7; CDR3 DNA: TGTGCTAGCAGCTTAGATGGGACGGTCCAAGAGACCCAGTACTTC; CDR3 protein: CASSLDGTVQETQYF
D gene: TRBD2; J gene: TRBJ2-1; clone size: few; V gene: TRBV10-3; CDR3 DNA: TGTGCCATCACCGATAGCGGGACCAACAATGAGCAGTTCTTC; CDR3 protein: CAITDSGTNNEQFF
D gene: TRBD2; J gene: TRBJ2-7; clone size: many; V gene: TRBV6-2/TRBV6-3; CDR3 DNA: TGTGCCAGCAGTGTGGGACTAGCGGGAACCACCTACGAGCAGTACTTC; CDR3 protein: CASSVGLAGTTYEQYF
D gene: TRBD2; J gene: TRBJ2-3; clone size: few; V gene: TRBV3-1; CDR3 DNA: TGTGCCAGCAGCCAAGATAGAGGCCTAGCGGGAGTGGATACGCAGTATTTT; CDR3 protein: CASSQDRGLAGVDTQYF
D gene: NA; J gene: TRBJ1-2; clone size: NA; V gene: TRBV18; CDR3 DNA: TGTGCCAGCCCACCTCAAAACGGGGAGCCGACCAACTATGGCTACACCTTC; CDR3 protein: CASPPQNGEPTNYGYTF
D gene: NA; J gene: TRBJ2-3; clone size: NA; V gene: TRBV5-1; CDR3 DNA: TGCGCCAGCAGCTTCTTCGCTCTGGATACGCAGTATTTT; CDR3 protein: CASSFFALDTQYF
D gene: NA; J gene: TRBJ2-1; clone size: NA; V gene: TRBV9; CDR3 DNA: TGTGCCAGCAGCGTATTCGATGAGCAGTTCTTC; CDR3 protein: CASSVFDEQFF
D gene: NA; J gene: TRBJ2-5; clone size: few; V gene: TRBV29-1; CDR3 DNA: TGCAGCGGGAGACAGAGAAAAGAGACCCAGTACTTC; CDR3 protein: CSGRQRKETQYF
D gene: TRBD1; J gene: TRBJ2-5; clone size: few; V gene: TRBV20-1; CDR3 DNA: TGCAGTGCTCGGGACAGGACTCAAGAGACCCAGTACTTC; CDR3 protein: CSARDRTQETQYF
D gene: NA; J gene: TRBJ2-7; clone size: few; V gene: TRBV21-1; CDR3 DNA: TGTGCCAGCAGCAAAGGAGCCCCGCTAGCGGGAGTTCCTGGCTACGAGCAGTACTTC; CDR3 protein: CASSKGAPLAGVPGYEQYF
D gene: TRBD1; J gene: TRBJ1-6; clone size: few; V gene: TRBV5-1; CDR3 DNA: TGCGCCAGCAGCACCGGACAGGGGAGTTCACCCCTCCACTTT; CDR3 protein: CASSTGQGSSPLHF
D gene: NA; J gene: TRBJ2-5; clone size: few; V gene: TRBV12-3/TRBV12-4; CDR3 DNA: TGTGCCAGCAGTTTACACCCCTGGACACTGGATGGAGAGACCCAGTACTTC; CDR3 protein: CASSLHPWTLDGETQYF
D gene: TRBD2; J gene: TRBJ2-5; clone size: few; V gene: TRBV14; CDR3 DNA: TGTGCCAGCAGCCTAACTAGCGGGAGGGCCGTGGAGACCCAGTACTTC; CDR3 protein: CASSLTSGRAVETQYF
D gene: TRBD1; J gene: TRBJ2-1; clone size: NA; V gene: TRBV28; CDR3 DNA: TGTGCCAGCAGTTTACCCCAGAGGGGGCCAGTGCAGTTCTTC; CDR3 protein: CASSLPQRGPVQFF
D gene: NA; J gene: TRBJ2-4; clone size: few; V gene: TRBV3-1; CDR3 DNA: TGTGCCAGCAGCGCACAAACGGGACCGGAGAGAGCCAAAAACATTCAGTACTTC; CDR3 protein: CASSAQTGPERAKNIQYF
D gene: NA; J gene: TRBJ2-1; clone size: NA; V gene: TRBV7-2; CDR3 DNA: TGTGCCAGCAGCTTAGGGCACGTTCCCGGATTCTTC; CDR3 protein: CASSLGHVPGFF
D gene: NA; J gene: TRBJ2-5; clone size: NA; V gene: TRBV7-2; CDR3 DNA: TGTGCCAGCAGACTAGGGGGAAACCAAGAGACCCAGTACTTC; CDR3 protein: CASRLGGNQETQYF
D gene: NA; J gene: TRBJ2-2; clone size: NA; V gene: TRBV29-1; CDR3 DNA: TGCAGCGTTCATCCGGGACAAAAGAACACCGGGGAGCTGTTTTTT; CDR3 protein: CSVHPGQKNTGELFF
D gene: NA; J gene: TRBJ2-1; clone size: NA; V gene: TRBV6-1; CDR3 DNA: TGTGCCAGCAGTGAAGCGGGCTCAGGGACGAACTACAATGAGCAGTTCTTC; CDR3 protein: CASSEAGSGTNYNEQFF
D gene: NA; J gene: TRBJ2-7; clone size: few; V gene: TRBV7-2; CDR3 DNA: TGTGCCAGCAGCCCACCCAACGGACAGACCTACGAGCAGTACTTC; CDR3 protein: CASSPPNGQTYEQYF
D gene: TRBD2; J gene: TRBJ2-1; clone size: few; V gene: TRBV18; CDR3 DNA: TGTGCCAGCTCACCAGCGACTAGCGGAGCCAATGAGCAGTTCTTC; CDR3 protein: CASSPATSGANEQFF
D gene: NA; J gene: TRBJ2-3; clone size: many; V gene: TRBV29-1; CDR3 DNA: TGCAGCGTTTTAGGACAGAACACAGATACGCAGTATTTT; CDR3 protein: CSVLGQNTDTQYF
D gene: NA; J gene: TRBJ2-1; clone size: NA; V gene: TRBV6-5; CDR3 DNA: TGTGCCAGCAGTTCAGGACAGGGAGTAGCGGGAGCTAATGAGCAGTTCTTC; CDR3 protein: CASSSGQGVAGANEQFF